Presented here are 27 T cell receptor beta chains from one specimen sequenced in a study of cytomegalovirus exposure and HLA in healthy donors. The study ran its PCR with 60 Vbeta and 13 Jbeta primers. Method: immunoSEQ multiplex PCR; TCRdb's copy keeps in-frame clones and lacks some. The repertoire holds 150,000 to 190,000 clones, with about 68% as singletons. Sequenced sample: PBMCs. These receptors all stem from a man between 18 and 35 years old in good health and CMV-seronegative.

The rearrangement uses TRBV7-9 and TRBJ2-3; tentative D call: TRBD2 (5 bases). The CDR3 is 17 amino acids. Trimming shortened V by 1 base and J by 2 bases, and 16 bases separated the two germline ends. Germline V gene data show CDR1 as SEHNR and CDR2 as FQNEAQ (reference sequence). The CDR3 sequence: CASSLGLSGTPTDTQYF. The CDR3, as DNA: TGTGCCAGCAGCTTAGGGCTGAGCGGTACACCCACAGATACGCAGTATTTT.

The chain links TRBV7-8 to TRBJ2-3, with D possibly TRBD1 on 6 matching bases. This CDR3 is built from 15 residues. From germline, CDR1 is SGHVS and CDR2 FQNEAQ. Trimming stripped 5 bases from V and 0 bases from J, with 12 bases between. CDR3 in DNA: TGTGCCAGCAGCGCGTGGGGGCCTAGCACAGATACGCAGTATTTT. Encoded protein: CASSAWGPSTDTQYF.

The chain has TRBV4-3 and TRBJ2-2; D remains unclear. The V and J ends lost 1 base and 1 base respectively, with 10 bases between them. The germline CDR1 and CDR2 sequences are LGHNA and YSLEER. The CDR3 consists of 16 residues. CDR3 nucleotide sequence: TGCGCCAGCAGCCAAGGCTCGCGGAGGAACACCGGGGAGCTGTTTTTT. Translated, it gives CASSQGSRRNTGELFF.

J is TRBJ2-7 and V is TRBV5-8, with TRBD1 matching over 10 bases. CDR1 is SGHTS and CDR2 is YDEGEE in the germline V gene. This CDR3 has 17 amino acids. V dropped 4 bases and J dropped 5; count of bases not matched to a gene: 15. The CDR3 region is CASSTSLRTGGRNEQYF. DNA for the CDR3: TGTGCCAGCAGCACATCACTACGGACAGGGGGACGGAACGAGCAGTACTTC.

V is TRBV6-5 and J is TRBJ1-1; D is unresolved. Germline V gene lookup returns CDR1 MNHEY and CDR2 SVGAGI. Trimming pared 4 bases from V and 4 bases from J, leaving 10 bases between. The CDR3 is 13 residues long. CDR3 nucleotides: TGTGCCAGCAGTTTCAAAGGGAGCACTGAAGCTTTCTTT. Residues: CASSFKGSTEAFF.

This clone has a handful of counts. The chain links TRBV28 to TRBJ1-2; 7 bases align to TRBD1. The CDR3 contains 13 residues. The ends lost 6 bases at V and 8 bases at J; junction bases unmatched: 9. The germline CDR1 and CDR2 sequences are MDHEN and SYDVKM. This CDR3 is CASRPTRGGGYTF. CDR3 DNA: TGTGCCAGCAGGCCAACGCGAGGGGGCGGCTACACCTTC.

The rearrangement joins TRBV6-5 to TRBJ2-7, with D perhaps matching TRBD2 (5 bases). Trimming stripped 2 bases from V and 7 bases from J, with 18 bases between. This CDR3 comprises 15 residues. The V gene's germline CDR1 is MNHEY and CDR2 SVGAGI. CDR3 region: CASSYGRAPPGEQYF. The CDR3 nucleotides read TGTGCCAGCAGTTACGGGCGGGCCCCTCCGGGGGAGCAGTACTTC.

The chain recombines TRBV7-2 with TRBJ2-7; TRBD2 agrees at 10 bases. Trimming at V came to 5 bases and at J to 3 bases, leaving 10 bases not matched to a gene. This CDR3 is built from 16 residues. The germline CDR1 and CDR2 sequences are SGHTA and FQGNSA. The CDR3 DNA reads as TGTGCCAGCAGCCCGTACGGGACTAGCGCGATCTACGAGCAGTACTTC. Protein: CASSPYGTSAIYEQYF.

The gene calls are TRBV27 and TRBJ2-7; TRBD2 matches at 8 bases. With V trimmed by 7 bases and J by 6 bases, 11 bases remained unmatched. Germline V gene lookup returns CDR1 MNHEY and CDR2 SMNVEV (reference sequence). CDR3 length: 14 amino acids. The CDR3 is CASNTAGEMSEQYF. The CDR3, as DNA: TGTGCCAGCAACACAGCGGGAGAGATGAGCGAGCAGTACTTC.

The chain couples TRBV11-2 to TRBJ2-7; D gene ambiguous. This CDR3 has 15 amino acids. Germline loops: CDR1 SGHAT, CDR2 FQNNGV. V was clipped by 4 bases and J by 0 bases, with 13 bases between them. The CDR3 DNA is TGTGCCAGCAGCTATACTACCCCCGTCTCCTACGAGCAGTACTTC. Protein product: CASSYTTPVSYEQYF.

The CDR3 protein is CASGLAGGSSYNEQFF. The CDR3 DNA is TGTGCCAGTGGACTAGCGGGAGGCAGCTCCTACAATGAGCAGTTCTTC. This chain joins TRBV19 and TRBJ2-1, with 14 bases that match TRBD2. The germline V gene has CDR1 LNHDA and CDR2 SQIVND (reference sequence). Unmatched junction bases numbered 3, after V lost 8 bases and J lost 0 bases. The CDR3 is made up of 16 amino acids.

This clone came up a few times. This chain links TRBV23-1 with TRBJ2-1, with 7 bases aligning to TRBD1. TRBV23-1 is noted as an ORF with a role that remains uncertain. V gave up 0 bases and J gave up 8 bases; unmatched junction bases: 10. This CDR3 has 16 amino acids. Written as DNA, the CDR3 is TGCGCCAGCAGTCAATCCCGACAGGGCTTGGGAGATGAGCAGTTCTTC. Translating it yields CASSQSRQGLGDEQFF.

V usage is TRBV10-1 and J usage is TRBJ2-1, with 8 bases that match TRBD1. Germline CDR1 is WNHNN and CDR2 is SYGVQD (reference sequence). The CDR3 has 16 amino acids. V shed 4 bases, J shed 4 bases, and the junction held 9 bases outside the gene matches. CDR3 residues: CASSAVGTGAYNEQFF. The CDR3 coding sequence is TGCGCCAGCAGTGCAGTCGGGACAGGCGCTTACAATGAGCAGTTCTTC.

This sequence joins TRBV2 and TRBJ2-6; D perhaps matches TRBD2 (5 bases). The CDR3 length is 14 residues. From germline, CDR1 is SNHLY and CDR2 FYNNEI. Trimming took off 8 bases at V and 0 bases at J, with 8 bases between the two ends. The DNA of the CDR3 is TGTGCCAGCTCGAGGGCCTCTGGGGCCAACGTCCTGACTTTC. Amino acids: CASSRASGANVLTF.

This clone was observed a few times. This chain joins TRBV6-5 and TRBJ1-2, with 10 bases identical to TRBD1. Trimming at V came to 8 bases and at J to 6 bases, leaving 12 bases not matched to a gene. The germline V gene has CDR1 MNHEY and CDR2 SVGAGI. CDR3 length: 15 residues. The CDR3 region is CASQSFGQGVDGYTF. The DNA of the CDR3 is TGTGCCAGCCAGTCTTTCGGACAGGGGGTCGATGGCTACACCTTC.

This chain uses TRBV9 with TRBJ2-6; a weak D match, TRBD1 (5 bases). Germline V gene data show CDR1 as SGDLS and CDR2 as YYNGEE. V was cut by 0 bases and J by 3 bases, with 13 bases left in between. The CDR3 sequence is 17 residues long. The CDR3 DNA reads TGTGCCAGCAGCGTAGAGGGCAGGGCATATGGGGCCAACGTCCTGACTTTC. The encoded protein is CASSVEGRAYGANVLTF.

The chain joins TRBV30 to TRBJ2-1; D possibly corresponds to TRBD1 (6 bases). Germline values: CDR1 GTSNPN, CDR2 SVGIG (reference sequence). The CDR3 totals 13 residues. The V and J ends lost 5 bases and 4 bases respectively, with 12 bases between them. The CDR3 DNA reads TGTGCCTGGTGCAGGGGAAATTACAATGAGCAGTTCTTC. As protein: CAWCRGNYNEQFF.

The chain has TRBV7-2 and TRBJ1-2; perhaps TRBD1 as D (6 bases). This CDR3 has 13 residues. The ends were cut back, 5 bases at V and 8 bases at J, with 15 bases in the middle. Germline lookup yields CDR1 SGHTA and CDR2 FQGNSA. The CDR3 DNA is TGTGCCAGCAGCGACATCGGGACATGGGGCTACACCTTC. Residues: CASSDIGTWGYTF.

The CDR3 nucleotides read TGTGCCAGCACCCTACAGGGGTTGGCTTACGAGCAGTACTTC. Translation: CASTLQGLAYEQYF. The V and J genes are TRBV11-2 and TRBJ2-7, with 7 bases that match TRBD1. The CDR3 length is 14 residues. Germline-derived CDR1 and CDR2 are SGHAT and FQNNGV. With 7 bases clipped from V and 4 bases from J, the junction kept 10 bases outside the gene matches.

The J gene is TRBJ1-2, the V gene TRBV5-1, with D tentatively TRBD1 (5 bases). The CDR3 length is 16 residues. Germline assignment: CDR1 SGHRS and CDR2 YFSETQ. V was clipped by 7 bases and J by 6 bases, with 25 bases between them. CDR3 residues: CASFQGIAFPPDGYTF. The CDR3 DNA sequence: TGCGCCAGCTTCCAGGGCATCGCTTTCCCCCCCGATGGCTACACCTTC. The variable domain in full, with the rest retrieved from reference TRBV5-1 and TRBJ1-2, is KAGVTQTPRYLIKTRGQQVTLSCSPISGHRSVSWYQQTPGQGLQFLFEYFSETQRNKGNFPGRFSGRQFSNSRSEMNVSTLELGDSALYLCASFQGIAFPPDGYTFGSGTRLTVV.

The J gene is TRBJ1-4, the V gene TRBV5-1; D not resolved. V lost 4 bases to trimming and J lost 5 bases, with 12 bases between them. Germline assignment: CDR1 SGHRS and CDR2 YFSETQ. This CDR3 has 14 residues. The CDR3 sequence: CASSPTVLNEKLFF. DNA of the CDR3: TGCGCCAGCAGCCCCACAGTTCTGAATGAAAAACTGTTTTTT.

The chain uses TRBV9 and TRBJ2-5; 8 nucleotides match TRBD2. From germline, CDR1 is SGDLS and CDR2 YYNGEE. The CDR3 is 16 residues long. Trimming at V came to 3 bases and at J to 4 bases, leaving 11 bases not matched to a gene. The CDR3 loop is CASSEVPGGGTETQYF. In nucleotides, the CDR3 is TGTGCCAGCAGCGAGGTTCCCGGGGGGGGGACAGAGACCCAGTACTTC.

The rearrangement links TRBV5-4 to TRBJ2-6; 9 nucleotides align to TRBD1. Germline CDR1 SGHNT, CDR2 YYREEE (reference sequence). J gave up 1 base and V 5 bases, and 7 bases lay outside the gene matches. This CDR3 spans 17 amino acids. CDR3 bases: TGTGCCAGCAGACCTGGGACAGGGCGGTCTGGGGCCAACGTCCTGACTTTC. As protein: CASRPGTGRSGANVLTF.

CDR3 DNA: TGTGCCAGCAGCTTGGTAGATTTCTATGGCTACACCTTC. Amino acids: CASSLVDFYGYTF. The genes are TRBV5-6 and TRBJ1-2; D ambiguous. This CDR3 spans 13 amino acids. The germline V and J ends were trimmed by 0 bases and 4 bases, with 7 bases remaining between them. Germline loops: CDR1 SGHDT, CDR2 YYEEEE.

The rearrangement uses TRBV25-1 and TRBJ2-1; D perhaps matches TRBD2 (5 bases). Per the germline V gene, CDR1 is MGHDK and CDR2 is SYGVNS. Trimming left V 3 bases short and J 9 bases short, with 12 bases between. CDR3 length: 13 amino acids. This CDR3 reads CASSDPGRGEQFF. The CDR3, as DNA: TGTGCCAGCAGTGATCCGGGTCGGGGTGAGCAGTTCTTC.

As DNA, the CDR3 is TGTGCCAGCAGCCGAGGGTCGCGTTCAGATACGCAGTATTTT. Amino acid sequence: CASSRGSRSDTQYF. The chain combines TRBV11-2 with TRBJ2-3, with TRBD2 as a possible D gene (5 bases). Germline V gene lookup returns CDR1 SGHAT and CDR2 FQNNGV. Trimming cost V 5 bases and J 4 bases, with 13 bases left between them. The length of the CDR3 is 14 residues. The full variable domain, with the rest looked up from reference TRBV11-2 and TRBJ2-3, is EAGVAQSPRYKIIEKRQSVAFWCNPISGHATLYWYQQILGQGPKLLIQFQNNGVVDDSQLPKDRFSAERLKGVDSTLKIQPAKLEDSAVYLCASSRGSRSDTQYFGPGTRLTVL.

The chain employs TRBV4-3 and TRBJ2-2; the match to TRBD2 covers 10 bases. The CDR3 length is 18 residues. Germline CDR1 reads LGHNA; CDR2 reads YSLEER. V lost 1 base to trimming and J lost 5 bases; unmatched junction nucleotides: 10. CDR3 region: CASSQGPSGRAGTGELFF. The DNA for the CDR3 is TGCGCCAGCAGCCAAGGTCCCAGCGGGAGGGCCGGGACCGGGGAGCTGTTTTTT.